These 4 T cell receptor beta chains originate from one sample sequenced in a study of blood T cell repertoires in COVID-19. Generated by immunoSEQ multiplex PCR, the TCRdb table keeps only in-frame clones and is missing some. The repertoire holds about 24,000 clones, with around nine tenths as singletons. Sequenced: peripheral blood. The receptors were gathered from a human donor with acute or convalescent COVID-19. The donor label of this sample is uncertain.

The V and J genes are TRBV21-1 and TRBJ2-3; whether TRBD2, the table's D call, matches the DNA was not checked. TRBV21-1 has pseudogene status. CDR3 length equals 16 residues. The CDR3 region has the DNA TGTGCCAGCAGCTGGCGACTAGCGGGCTCCACAGATACGCAGTATTTT. This encodes CASSWRLAGSTDTQYF.

The chain carries TRBV29-1 and TRBJ2-5; a weak D match, TRBD1 (5 bases). Germline-derived CDR1 and CDR2 are SQVTM and ANQGSEA. V lost 2 bases and J 5 bases, leaving 18 bases between the germline ends. CDR3 length equals 15 residues. In DNA, the CDR3 is TGCAGCGTTGAACTCCGACAGACGATTAGGGAGACCCAGTACTTC. Translating it yields CSVELRQTIRETQYF.

The rearrangement links TRBV25-1 to TRBJ2-3; 11 positions agree with TRBD2. After removal of 5 bases from V and 0 bases from J, the junction contained 4 bases not matched to a gene. The CDR3 contains 16 residues. CDR1 and CDR2 (germline): MGHDK, SYGVNS. Here the CDR3 reads CASSKLAGVSTDTQYF. The CDR3 DNA reads TGTGCCAGCAGTAAACTAGCGGGGGTTAGCACAGATACGCAGTATTTT.

The chain is built from TRBV6-1 and TRBJ1-5; 8 nucleotides line up with TRBD1. Germline lookup yields CDR1 MNHNS and CDR2 SASEGT. This CDR3 has 14 residues. Trimming cost V 1 base and J 6 bases; bases outside gene matches: 2. The CDR3 protein is CASSEGTGSQPQHF. In DNA, the CDR3 is TGTGCCAGCAGTGAAGGGACAGGGAGTCAGCCCCAGCATTTT.